This TCR beta chain was recovered during a study of blood T cell repertoires in COVID-19. Sequenced by immunoSEQ multiplex PCR; TCRdb stores in-frame clones only, minus some. This sample has 150,000 to 200,000 clones, with approximately 86% found just once. V was shortened by 2 bases and J by 0 bases, with 14 bases between the two germline ends. Germline V gives CDR1 MDHEN, CDR2 SYDVKM. This CDR3 contains 16 residues. The sample comprised peripheral blood. The chain combines TRBV28 with TRBJ2-7; D might be TRBD1 (6 bases). The sequence came from an elderly woman in a cohort sampled during active or convalescent COVID-19. This chain's CDR3 is CASSLPPGGGSYEQYF. The DNA of the CDR3 is TGTGCCAGCAGTTTACCCCCTGGGGGCGGCTCCTACGAGCAGTACTTC.